This passage covers 7 T cell receptor beta chains from one sample sequenced in a study of T-cell memory formation after mild COVID-19. TCRdb itself ran the 5' RACE reads through MiXCR, one entry per CDR3 protein. This sample has about 310,000 distinct CDR3 sequences, with around 19% found just once. The sequenced sample consisted of PBMCs or a T cell subset sorted from them (not recorded which). Receptors originate from a man between 18 and 29 years old who had mild COVID-19 (a few samples of this study predate the infection). Cell type and time point are not known.

This clonotype was recorded a few times. The chain uses TRBV6-6 and TRBJ2-3; D is undetermined. In germline, CDR1 is MNHNY, CDR2 SVGAGI (reference sequence). Trimming shortened V by 2 bases and J by 2 bases, and 11 bases separated the two germline ends. The CDR3 runs to 15 residues. This CDR3 reads CASSYGRLYTDTQYF. The DNA for the CDR3 is TGTGCCAGCAGTTACGGTCGACTCTACACAGATACGCAGTATTTT.

The sample holds a few counts of this clonotype. The genes are TRBV5-5 and TRBJ1-6; a possible D gene is TRBD1 (6 bases). Looked up from germline, CDR1 is SGHKS and CDR2 is YYEKEE (reference sequence). The CDR3 loop spans 14 amino acids. V lost 4 bases and J 5 bases, leaving 10 bases between the germline ends. The CDR3 region has the DNA TGTGCCAGCAGCCGAAGGGGGGATAATTCACCCCTCCACTTT. The encoded protein is CASSRRGDNSPLHF.

This clonotype occurred a few times. The chain is built from TRBV11-2 and TRBJ1-2; D ambiguous. Germline V gene sequence: CDR1 SGHAT, CDR2 FQNNGV. The CDR3 runs to 12 residues. The germline V and J ends were trimmed by 5 bases and 0 bases, with 4 bases remaining between them. The CDR3 nucleotides are TGTGCCAGCAGCCGAACTAACTATGGCTACACCTTC. Translated: CASSRTNYGYTF.

This chain joins TRBV27 and TRBJ2-3, with D hard to call. CDR3 length: 13 residues. V was pared by 7 bases and J by 3 bases, with 11 bases between. Looked up from germline, CDR1 is MNHEY and CDR2 is SMNVEV (reference sequence). CDR3 bases: TGTGCCAGCAAGAGAGGAAAGACAGATACGCAGTATTTT. This codes for CASKRGKTDTQYF.

The chain couples TRBV7-2 to TRBJ1-6; TRBD1 might be the D (5 bases). Germline-derived CDR1 and CDR2 are SGHTA and FQGNSA. The length of the CDR3 is 12 residues. Trimming took 5 bases from V and 10 from J, leaving 9 bases between them. The CDR3 here is CASSRGGSPLHF. For the CDR3, the DNA is TGTGCCAGCAGCCGGGGGGGATCACCCCTCCACTTT.

CDR3 nucleotide sequence: TGCGCCAGCAGCTGGATTGGGGGTAACACCGGGGAGCTGTTTTTT. This gives the protein CASSWIGGNTGELFF. This chain uses TRBV5-1 with TRBJ2-2; D might be TRBD1 or TRBD2, each matching 5 bases. The CDR3 runs 15 residues. Between the trimmed V and J ends, which lost 3 bases and 2 bases, there was a span of 11 bases. The V gene's germline CDR1 is SGHRS and CDR2 YFSETQ.

The chain recombines TRBV2 with TRBJ1-4, with D unclear. Trimming left V 3 bases short and J 7 bases short, with 3 bases between. The V gene's germline CDR1 is SNHLY and CDR2 FYNNEI. The CDR3 has 11 amino acids. This CDR3 reads CASSDFEKLFF. CDR3 coding DNA: TGTGCCAGCAGTGATTTTGAAAAACTGTTTTTT.